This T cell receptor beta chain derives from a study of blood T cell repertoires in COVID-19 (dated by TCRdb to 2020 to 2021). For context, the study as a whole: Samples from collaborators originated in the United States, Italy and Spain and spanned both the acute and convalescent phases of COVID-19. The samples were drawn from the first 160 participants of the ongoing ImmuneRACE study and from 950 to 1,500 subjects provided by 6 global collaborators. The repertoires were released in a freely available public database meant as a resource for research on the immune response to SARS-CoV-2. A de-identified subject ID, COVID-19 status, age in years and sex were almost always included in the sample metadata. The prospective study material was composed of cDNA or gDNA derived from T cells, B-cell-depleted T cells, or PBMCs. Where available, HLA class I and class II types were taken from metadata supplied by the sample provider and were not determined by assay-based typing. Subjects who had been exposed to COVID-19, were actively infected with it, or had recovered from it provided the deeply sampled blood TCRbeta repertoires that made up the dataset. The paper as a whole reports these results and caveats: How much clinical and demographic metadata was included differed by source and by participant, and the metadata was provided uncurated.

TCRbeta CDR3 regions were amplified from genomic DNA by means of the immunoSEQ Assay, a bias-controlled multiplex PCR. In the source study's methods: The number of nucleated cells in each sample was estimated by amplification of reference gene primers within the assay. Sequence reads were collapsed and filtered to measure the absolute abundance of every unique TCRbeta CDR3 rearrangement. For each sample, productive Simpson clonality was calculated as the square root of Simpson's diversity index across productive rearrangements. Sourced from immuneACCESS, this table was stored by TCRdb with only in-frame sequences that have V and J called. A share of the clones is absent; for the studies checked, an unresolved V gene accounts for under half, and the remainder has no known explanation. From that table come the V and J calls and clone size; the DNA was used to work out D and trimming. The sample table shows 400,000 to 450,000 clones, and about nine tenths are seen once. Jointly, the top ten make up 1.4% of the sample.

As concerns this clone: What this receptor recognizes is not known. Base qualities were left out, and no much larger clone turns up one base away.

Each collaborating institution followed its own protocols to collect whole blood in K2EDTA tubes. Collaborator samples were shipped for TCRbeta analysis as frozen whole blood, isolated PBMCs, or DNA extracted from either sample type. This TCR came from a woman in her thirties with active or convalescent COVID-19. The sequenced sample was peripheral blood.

The CDR3 region: CASSFTSGGAMDTQYF. The DNA reads as follows: TGTGCCAGCAGCTTTACTAGCGGGGGGGCCATGGATACGCAGTATTTT. The rearrangement joined TRBV7-2 to TRBJ2-3; the central 13 bases match TRBD2. The CDR3 goes from the cysteine to the phenylalanine over 16 residues. This entry keeps only the CDR3 DNA: 48 bases, framed from base 1. The junction shows trimming of 3 bases on V and 6 bases on J, and the gene matches do not reach 6 bases of it. CDR1 is given as SGHTA and CDR2 as FQGNSA, both from the germline V gene.